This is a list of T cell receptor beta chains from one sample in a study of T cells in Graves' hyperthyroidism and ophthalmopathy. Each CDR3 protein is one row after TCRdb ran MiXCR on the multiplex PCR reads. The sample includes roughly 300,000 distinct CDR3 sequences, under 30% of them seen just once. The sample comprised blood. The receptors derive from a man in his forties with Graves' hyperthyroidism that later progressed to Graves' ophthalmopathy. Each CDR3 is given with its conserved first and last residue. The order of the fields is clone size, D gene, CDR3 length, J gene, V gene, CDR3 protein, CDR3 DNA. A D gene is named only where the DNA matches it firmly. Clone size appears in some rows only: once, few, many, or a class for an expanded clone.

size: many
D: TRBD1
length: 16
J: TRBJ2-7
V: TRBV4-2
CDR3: CASSQNPGQGSSEQYF
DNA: TGTGCCAGCAGCCAGAATCCGGGACAGGGATCTTCCGAGCAGTACTTC

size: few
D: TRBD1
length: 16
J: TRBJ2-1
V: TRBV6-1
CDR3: CASTRDRRSSYNEQFF
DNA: TGTGCCAGCACTCGGGACAGAAGGAGCTCCTACAATGAGCAGTTCTTC

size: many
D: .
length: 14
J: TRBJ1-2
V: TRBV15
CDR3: CATSSTLGGDGYTF
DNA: TGTGCCACCAGCAGTACTCTGGGAGGTGATGGCTACACCTTC

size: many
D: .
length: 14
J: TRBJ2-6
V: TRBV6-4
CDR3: CASSAGLGANVLTF
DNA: TGTGCCAGCAGTGCAGGGCTTGGGGCCAACGTCCTGACTTTC

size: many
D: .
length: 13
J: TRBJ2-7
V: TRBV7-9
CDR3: CASSLTEFDEQYF
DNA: TGTGCCAGCAGCTTAACGGAGTTCGACGAGCAGTACTTC

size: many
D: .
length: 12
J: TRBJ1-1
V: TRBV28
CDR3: CASNRFRTEAFF
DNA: TGTGCCAGCAACAGGTTTCGCACTGAAGCTTTCTTT

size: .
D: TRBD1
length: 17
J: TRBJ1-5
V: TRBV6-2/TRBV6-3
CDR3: CASSYANRGSSNQPQHF
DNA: TGTGCCAGCAGTTACGCGAACAGGGGATCCAGCAATCAGCCCCAGCATTTT

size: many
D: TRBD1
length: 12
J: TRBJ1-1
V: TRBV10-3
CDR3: CAIRRDRGEAFF
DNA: TGTGCCATCAGGCGGGACAGGGGAGAAGCTTTCTTT

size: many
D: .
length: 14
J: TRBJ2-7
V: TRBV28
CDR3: CATKMGHPIYEQYF
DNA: TGTGCCACCAAGATGGGACACCCTATCTACGAGCAGTACTTC

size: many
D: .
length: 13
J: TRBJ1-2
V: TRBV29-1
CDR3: CSVEPPLNYGYTF
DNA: TGCAGCGTTGAACCACCCCTAAACTATGGCTACACCTTC

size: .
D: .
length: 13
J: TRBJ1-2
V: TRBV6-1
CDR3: CASSEDPFGGYTF
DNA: TGTGCCAGCAGTGAAGACCCCTTTGGCGGCTACACCTTC

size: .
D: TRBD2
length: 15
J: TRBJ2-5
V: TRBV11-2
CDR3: CASSLGDYPQETQYF
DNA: TGTGCCAGCAGCTTAGGGGACTATCCCCAAGAGACCCAGTACTTC

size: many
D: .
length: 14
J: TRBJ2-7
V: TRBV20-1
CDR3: CSARVLERYYEQYF
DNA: TGCAGTGCTAGAGTATTGGAGCGGTACTACGAGCAGTACTTC

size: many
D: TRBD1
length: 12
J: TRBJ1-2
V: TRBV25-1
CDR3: CASSGTGHGYTF
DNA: TGTGCCAGCAGTGGGACAGGCCATGGCTACACCTTC

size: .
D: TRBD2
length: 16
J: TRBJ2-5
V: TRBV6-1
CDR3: CASSRPRATGGETQYF
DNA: TGTGCCAGCAGTCGACCGCGGGCGACGGGGGGAGAGACCCAGTACTTC

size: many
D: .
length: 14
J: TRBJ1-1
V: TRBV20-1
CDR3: CSARTGAMNTEAFF
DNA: TGCAGTGCTCGAACAGGAGCCATGAACACTGAAGCTTTCTTT

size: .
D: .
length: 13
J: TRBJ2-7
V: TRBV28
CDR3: CASSIPGVHEQYF
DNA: TGTGCCAGCAGTATACCAGGGGTCCACGAGCAGTACTTC

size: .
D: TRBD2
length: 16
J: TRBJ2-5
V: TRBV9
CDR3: CASSTPTSGGAETQYF
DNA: TGTGCCAGCAGCACCCCGACTAGCGGGGGGGCTGAGACCCAGTACTTC

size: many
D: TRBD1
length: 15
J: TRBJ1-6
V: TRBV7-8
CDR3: CASTPGQAYNSPLHF
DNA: TGTGCCAGCACCCCAGGACAGGCCTATAATTCACCCCTCCACTTT

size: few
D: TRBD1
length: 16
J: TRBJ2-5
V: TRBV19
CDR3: CASSIAAGTGKETQYF
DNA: TGTGCCAGTAGTATAGCCGCGGGGACAGGCAAAGAGACCCAGTACTTC

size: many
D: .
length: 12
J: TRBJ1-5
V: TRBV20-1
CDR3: CSARDMDQPQHF
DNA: TGCAGTGCTAGAGATATGGATCAGCCCCAGCATTTT

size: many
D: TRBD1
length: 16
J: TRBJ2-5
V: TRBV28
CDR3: CASSPPPRTGLVSQYF
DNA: TGTGCCAGCAGCCCCCCCCCGAGGACAGGGTTAGTTTCCCAGTACTTC

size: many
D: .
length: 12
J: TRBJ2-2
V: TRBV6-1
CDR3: CASRVGAGELFF
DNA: TGTGCCAGCAGGGTCGGGGCCGGGGAGCTGTTTTTT

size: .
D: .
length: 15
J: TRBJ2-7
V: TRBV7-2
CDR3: CASSLTRNRGYEQYF
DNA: TGTGCCAGCAGCTTAACCCGCAATAGAGGATACGAGCAGTACTTC

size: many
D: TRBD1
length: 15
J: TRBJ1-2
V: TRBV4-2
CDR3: CASSQPGQGVSGYTF
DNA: TGTGCCAGCAGCCAACCGGGACAGGGGGTTTCTGGCTACACCTTC

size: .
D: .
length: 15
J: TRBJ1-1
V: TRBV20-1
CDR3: CSARLAGALGTEAFF
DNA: TGCAGTGCTAGATTGGCAGGGGCATTAGGCACTGAAGCTTTCTTT

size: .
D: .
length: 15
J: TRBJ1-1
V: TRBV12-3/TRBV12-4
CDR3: CASSLVGPANTEAFF
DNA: TGTGCCAGCAGTTTAGTTGGGCCAGCGAACACTGAAGCTTTCTTT

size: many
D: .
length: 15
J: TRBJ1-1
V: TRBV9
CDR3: CASSVVGVGYTEAFF
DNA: TGTGCCAGCAGCGTAGTAGGGGTAGGGTACACTGAAGCTTTCTTT

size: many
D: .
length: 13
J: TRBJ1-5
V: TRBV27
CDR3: CASGWRGNQPQHF
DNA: TGTGCCAGCGGATGGAGGGGGAATCAGCCCCAGCATTTT

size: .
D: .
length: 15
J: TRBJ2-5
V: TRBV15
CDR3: CATSRDLGAVKTQYF
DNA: TGTGCCACCAGCAGAGATCTCGGGGCAGTAAAGACCCAGTACTTC

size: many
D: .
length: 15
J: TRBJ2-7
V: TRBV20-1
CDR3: CSARGTDLRVYEQYF
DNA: TGCAGTGCTAGAGGAACTGACTTAAGGGTGTACGAGCAGTACTTC

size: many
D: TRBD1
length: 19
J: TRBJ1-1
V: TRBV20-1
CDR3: CSARDVKGQRNTLNTEAFF
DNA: TGCAGTGCTAGAGATGTCAAGGGACAGCGAAATACCCTGAACACTGAAGCTTTCTTT

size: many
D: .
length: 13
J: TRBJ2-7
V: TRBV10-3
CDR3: CAILADYSYEQYF
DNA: TGTGCCATCTTAGCGGACTACTCCTACGAGCAGTACTTC

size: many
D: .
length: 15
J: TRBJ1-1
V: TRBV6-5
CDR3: CASSSYFPGFTEAFF
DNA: TGTGCCAGCAGTTCCTACTTCCCAGGGTTTACTGAAGCTTTCTTT

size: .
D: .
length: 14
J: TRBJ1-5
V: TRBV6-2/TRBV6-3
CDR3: CASRTGQGLQPQHF
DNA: TGTGCCAGCAGAACAGGGCAGGGACTTCAGCCCCAGCATTTT

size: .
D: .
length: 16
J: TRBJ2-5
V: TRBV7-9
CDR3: CASSPGQGGNQETQYF
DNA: TGTGCCAGCAGCCCGGGGCAGGGCGGGAATCAAGAGACCCAGTACTTC

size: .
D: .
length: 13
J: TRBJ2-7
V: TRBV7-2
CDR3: CASSFPGIGEQYF
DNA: TGTGCCAGCAGCTTCCCAGGGATCGGCGAGCAGTACTTC

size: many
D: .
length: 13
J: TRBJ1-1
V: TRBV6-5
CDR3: CASSYVPRTEAFF
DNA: TGTGCCAGCAGTTACGTTCCAAGGACTGAAGCTTTCTTT

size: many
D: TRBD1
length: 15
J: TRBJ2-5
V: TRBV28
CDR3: CASSSIQGRGGTQYF
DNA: TGTGCCAGCAGTTCGATACAGGGGCGAGGGGGGACCCAGTACTTC

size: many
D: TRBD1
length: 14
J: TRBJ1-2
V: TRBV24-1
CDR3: CATSDFPTGEGYTF
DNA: TGTGCCACCAGTGATTTCCCGACAGGGGAGGGCTACACCTTC

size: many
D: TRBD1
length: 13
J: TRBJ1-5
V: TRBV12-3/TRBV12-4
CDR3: CASRRQGDQPQHF
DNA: TGTGCCAGCAGGCGACAGGGCGACCAGCCCCAGCATTTT

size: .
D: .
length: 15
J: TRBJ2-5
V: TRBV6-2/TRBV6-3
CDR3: CASSYLRSPGETQYF
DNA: TGTGCCAGCAGTTACCTGCGGAGTCCAGGGGAGACCCAGTACTTC

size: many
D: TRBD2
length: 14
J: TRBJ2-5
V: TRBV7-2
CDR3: CASSLTSGRETQYF
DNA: TGTGCCAGCAGCCTGACTAGCGGGAGAGAGACCCAGTACTTC

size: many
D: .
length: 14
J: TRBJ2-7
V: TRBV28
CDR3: CASSFNRVSYEQYF
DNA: TGTGCCAGCAGTTTCAACAGGGTATCCTACGAGCAGTACTTC

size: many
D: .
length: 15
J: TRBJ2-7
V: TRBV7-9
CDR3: CASSLGGGHTREQYF
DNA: TGTGCCAGCAGCTTAGGGGGCGGACATACTCGGGAGCAGTACTTC

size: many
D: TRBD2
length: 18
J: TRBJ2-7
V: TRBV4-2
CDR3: CASSPLGLAGNGGYEQYF
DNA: TGTGCCAGCAGCCCCCTGGGACTAGCGGGAAATGGCGGGTACGAGCAGTACTTC

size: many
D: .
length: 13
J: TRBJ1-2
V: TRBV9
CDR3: CASSVAGSEGYTF
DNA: TGTGCCAGCAGCGTAGCTGGGTCCGAGGGCTACACCTTC